The source of this T cell receptor beta chain is a study of cytomegalovirus exposure and HLA in healthy donors. Findings of the study overall: In an earlier analysis, most TCR beta V segments were productive about 90% or about 30% of the time. Listed as cytomegalovirus-associated were about 160 TCR beta chains.

As concerns this clone: Its antigen remains unidentified.

Nominally healthy donors provided the samples, though records likely missed some immune exposures. PCR primers comprised 60 Vbeta and 13 Jbeta primers. The assay was immunoSEQ multiplex PCR, and TCRdb's table has in-frame clones only and misses some. Its table records almost 35,000 clones. Trimming took off 4 bases at V and 1 base at J, with 10 bases between the two ends. The CDR3 is 14 amino acids. Per the germline V gene, CDR1 is MNHNS and CDR2 is SASEGT. V and J are TRBV6-1 and TRBJ2-5; the D gene is possibly TRBD2 (6 bases). The clonotype originates from a woman in her forties in good health and CMV-seropositive. Sequenced material: PBMCs. CDR3 in DNA: TGTGCCAGCAGTGGGGGCGGGGTCCAAGAGACCCAGTACTTC. Translated: CASSGGGVQETQYF.